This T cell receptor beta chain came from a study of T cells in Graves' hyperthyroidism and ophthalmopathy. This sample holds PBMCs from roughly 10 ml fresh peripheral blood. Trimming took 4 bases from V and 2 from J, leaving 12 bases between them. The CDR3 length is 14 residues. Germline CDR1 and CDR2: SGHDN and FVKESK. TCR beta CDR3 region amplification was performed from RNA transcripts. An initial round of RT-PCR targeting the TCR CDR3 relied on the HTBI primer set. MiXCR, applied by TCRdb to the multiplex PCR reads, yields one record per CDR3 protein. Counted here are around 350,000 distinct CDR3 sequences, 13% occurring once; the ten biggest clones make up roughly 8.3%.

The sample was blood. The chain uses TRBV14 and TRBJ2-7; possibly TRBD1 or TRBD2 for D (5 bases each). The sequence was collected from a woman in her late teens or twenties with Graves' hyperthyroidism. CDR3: CASSPGRMTYEQYF. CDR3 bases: TGTGCCAGCAGCCCGGGACGGATGACCTACGAGCAGTACTTC.